This T cell receptor beta chain was captured by sequencing in a study of read filtering for tumor transcriptome and immune sequencing. This clonotype has ten or more counts. From around 0.4 ug of RNA, a library with molecular barcoded alpha/delta and beta/gamma adaptors was made. TCRdb processed the reads anew with MiXCR; each CDR3 protein has one entry. The sample holds 100,000 to 150,000 distinct CDR3 sequences, 10% to 15% seen once. The V and J ends lost 3 bases and 3 bases, in that order; junction bases with no gene match: 7. The CDR3 is made up of 14 amino acids. The germline gives CDR1 DFQATT, CDR2 SNEGSKA (reference sequence).

The chain couples TRBV20-1 to TRBJ1-1, with TRBD1 matching over 7 bases. The receptor was isolated from a donor aged 40 or over with multiple myeloma. The source material was a population of CD138-negative cells sorted from bone marrow. CDR3 in amino acids: CSARADRSDTEAFF. The DNA for the CDR3 is TGCAGTGCTAGGGCGGACAGGTCGGACACTGAAGCTTTCTTT.